These 23 T cell receptor beta chains share one sample of origin, sequenced in a study of blood T cell repertoires in COVID-19. Clones were sequenced by immunoSEQ multiplex PCR, and TCRdb holds only the in-frame ones, with some missing. There are about 160,000 clones in the sample; approximately 92% occur only once, and about 5% lies in the top ten. Sequences were obtained from peripheral blood. All receptors derive from a woman between 45 and 65 years old with acute or convalescent COVID-19.

This clone appeared once. The CDR3, as DNA: TGTGCCAGCCGTAGCACTCATCCCGGGACAGGACTCGTGGATGAGCAGTTCTTC. Amino acid sequence: CASRSTHPGTGLVDEQFF. V gene TRBV7-8 combines with J gene TRBJ2-1; 8 bases match TRBD1. Germline V gene lookup returns CDR1 SGHVS and CDR2 FQNEAQ. With 8 bases clipped from V and 8 bases from J, the junction kept 23 bases outside the gene matches. This CDR3 has 18 amino acids.

The chain links TRBV7-8 to TRBJ2-3; maybe TRBD2 (6 bases). The germline CDR1 and CDR2 sequences are SGHVS and FQNEAQ. CDR3 length equals 12 residues. V lost 5 bases to trimming and J lost 5 bases, with 8 bases between them. CDR3 nucleotides: TGTGCCAGCAGCCCCGGGGGAGATACGCAGTATTTT. This translates into CASSPGGDTQYF. Complete variable domain (other parts from reference TRBV7-8 and TRBJ2-3): GAGVSQSPRYKVAKRGQDVALRCDPISGHVSLFWYQQALGQGPEFLTYFQNEAQLDKSGLPSDRFFAERPEGSVSTLKIQRTQQEDSAVYLCASSPGGDTQYFGPGTRLTVL.

The CDR3 DNA sequence: TGTGCCAGCAGCTCGCGGACACCCTGGGATGGCTACACCTTC. It encodes CASSSRTPWDGYTF. V and J are TRBV3-1 (or the pseudogene TRBV3-2) and TRBJ1-2; D is possibly TRBD1 (5 bases). Trimming took 5 bases from V and 6 from J, leaving 16 bases between them. The CDR3 sequence is 14 residues long. CDR1 is LGHDT, CDR2 YNNKEL, per germline (reference sequence).

The chain couples TRBV10-1 to TRBJ1-3; TRBD1 might be the D (6 bases). Germline V gives CDR1 WNHNN, CDR2 SYGVQD (reference sequence). The CDR3 contains 13 residues. V lost 6 bases and J lost 4, with 10 bases in between. CDR3 sequence (DNA): TGCGCCAGCAGCCCGGGACAAGGAAACACCATATATTTT. This gives the protein CASSPGQGNTIYF.

The chain links TRBV3-1 (or the pseudogene TRBV3-2) to TRBJ2-5; 9 bases match TRBD2. This CDR3 is 11 amino acids long. J was trimmed by 5 bases and V by 8 bases; bases with no gene match: 0. Germline CDR1 LGHDT, CDR2 YNNKEL (reference sequence). For the CDR3, the DNA is TGTGCCAGCGGGACTAGCGAGACCCAGTACTTC. Amino acids: CASGTSETQYF.

V and J are TRBV5-6 and TRBJ2-7; D is possibly TRBD1 (5 bases). The germline gives CDR1 SGHDT, CDR2 YYEEEE. CDR3 size: 13 residues. Trimming pared 4 bases from V and 3 bases from J, leaving 11 bases between. As DNA, the CDR3 is TGTGCCAGCAGCCTATTGACAGACTACGAGCAGTACTTC. This codes for CASSLLTDYEQYF.

The chain uses TRBV6-5 and TRBJ2-7; 9 nucleotides line up with TRBD1. The germline V gene encodes CDR1 MNHEY and CDR2 SVGAGI. The CDR3 contains 14 residues. Trimming removed 6 bases from V and 3 bases from J; junction bases left unmatched: 6. CDR3 bases: TGTGCCAGCAGGGGCTGGACAGGGGACTACGAGCAGTACTTC. It codes for CASRGWTGDYEQYF.

The rearrangement links TRBV2 to TRBJ1-5; D may be TRBD1 (6 bases). Germline-derived CDR1 and CDR2 are SNHLY and FYNNEI. The CDR3 has 12 amino acids. V gave up 6 bases and J gave up 7 bases, with 10 bases separating them. CDR3 residues: CASRAGGQPQHF. The CDR3, as DNA: TGTGCCAGCAGGGCGGGGGGCCAGCCCCAGCATTTT.

The V gene is TRBV4-2, the J gene TRBJ1-4; no clear D. Germline-derived CDR1 and CDR2 are LGHNA and YNFKEQ. This CDR3 contains 16 residues. Trimming removed 0 bases at V and 4 bases at J, with 12 bases between. The CDR3 region is CASSQEEPGYNEKLFF. Here the CDR3 DNA reads TGTGCCAGCAGCCAAGAGGAACCGGGGTATAATGAAAAACTGTTTTTT.

The chain employs TRBV28 and TRBJ1-4; 7 bases agree with TRBD1. Germline CDR1 is MDHEN and CDR2 is SYDVKM. CDR3 length: 16 residues. V dropped 5 bases and J dropped 7; count of bases not matched to a gene: 13. DNA of the CDR3: TGTGCCAGCAGTCCCCAGTTGACAGGGCAGGGTGAAAAACTGTTTTTT. It is translated as CASSPQLTGQGEKLFF.

This sequence joins TRBV6-5 and TRBJ1-1, with D maybe TRBD1 (6 bases). From germline, CDR1 is MNHEY and CDR2 SVGAGI. CDR3 length: 13 amino acids. The V gene lost 2 bases and the J gene lost 3 bases, with 7 bases spanning the gap. The chain's CDR3 is CASSYGQYTEAFF. The CDR3 DNA is TGTGCCAGCAGTTACGGACAGTACACTGAAGCTTTCTTT.

The chain combines TRBV6-5 with TRBJ1-1, with a tentative D call TRBD1 (5 bases). From germline, CDR1 is MNHEY and CDR2 SVGAGI. Trimming shortened V by 2 bases and J by 0 bases, and 13 bases separated the two germline ends. This CDR3 is built from 16 residues. CDR3 coding DNA: TGTGCCAGCAGTTACGCCCCTAAGGGGATGAACACTGAAGCTTTCTTT. As protein: CASSYAPKGMNTEAFF.

This clone showed up just once. V is TRBV7-9 and J is TRBJ2-1, with 10 bases identical to TRBD1. The CDR3 extends over 17 amino acids. CDR1 is SEHNR, CDR2 FQNEAQ, per germline (reference sequence). V gave up 2 bases and J gave up 6 bases; unmatched junction bases: 10. The CDR3 here is CASSLPRGGQGFNEQFF. The CDR3 DNA sequence: TGTGCCAGCAGCTTACCCAGGGGGGGACAGGGGTTCAATGAGCAGTTCTTC.

This clone was seen once. V is TRBV6-1 and J is TRBJ1-5; D is possibly TRBD1 (5 bases). This CDR3 contains 12 residues. Germline CDR1 and CDR2: MNHNS and SASEGT. Between the trimmed V and J ends, which lost 1 base and 14 bases, there was a span of 12 bases. CDR3 nucleotides: TGTGCCAGCAGTGAAGTTCAGGGTCCCGAGCATTTT. This encodes CASSEVQGPEHF.

The gene calls are TRBV7-2 and TRBJ2-1; 7 bases map to TRBD1. J lost 5 bases, V lost 3 bases, and 7 bases had no gene match. CDR3 length equals 15 residues. Germline CDR1 and CDR2: SGHTA and FQGNSA. CDR3 residues: CASSLRGDRNNEQFF. CDR3 in DNA: TGTGCCAGCAGCTTGCGAGGGGACAGAAACAATGAGCAGTTCTTC.

The chain uses TRBV6-2 or TRBV6-3 and TRBJ1-2, with D maybe TRBD1 (5 bases). This CDR3 has 15 residues. V lost 0 bases and J 5 bases, leaving 13 bases between the germline ends. Germline V gene sequence: CDR1 MNHEY, CDR2 SVGEGT. As DNA, the CDR3 is TGTGCCAGCAGTTACTCGGCGACAGTACCATATGGCTACACCTTC. Amino acid sequence: CASSYSATVPYGYTF.

This clone has a single count. The chain recombines TRBV7-8 with TRBJ1-2, with TRBD1 matching over 7 bases. Germline values: CDR1 SGHVS, CDR2 FQNEAQ. This CDR3 region has 15 residues. V dropped 5 bases and J dropped 8; count of bases not matched to a gene: 14. The CDR3 is CASSPRTGPERGYTF. Here the CDR3 DNA reads TGTGCCAGCAGCCCCCGGACAGGACCAGAAAGGGGCTACACCTTC. Full variable domain (outside the CDR3, taken from reference TRBV7-8 and TRBJ1-2): GAGVSQSPRYKVAKRGQDVALRCDPISGHVSLFWYQQALGQGPEFLTYFQNEAQLDKSGLPSDRFFAERPEGSVSTLKIQRTQQEDSAVYLCASSPRTGPERGYTFGSGTRLTVV.

In this sample, this clone turned up a few times. J is TRBJ2-2 and V is TRBV4-3; TRBD2 is a possible D gene (6 bases). The CDR3 runs 16 residues. Trimming took off 0 bases at V and 4 bases at J, with 12 bases between the two ends. Germline CDR1 LGHNA, CDR2 YSLEER. The CDR3 here is CASSQDSGGSTGELFF. The CDR3 nucleotides are TGCGCCAGCAGCCAAGATAGCGGTGGAAGCACCGGGGAGCTGTTTTTT.

This clone was detected only once. The chain has TRBV5-1 and TRBJ1-2; 7 bases are shared with TRBD1. From germline, CDR1 is SGHRS and CDR2 YFSETQ. V lost 1 base, J lost 8 bases, and 5 bases stayed unmatched. This CDR3 comprises 13 residues. CDR3 protein: CASSLLPRGGYTF. CDR3 nucleotide sequence: TGCGCCAGCAGCTTGTTACCCAGGGGGGGCTACACCTTC.

This sequence joins TRBV25-1 and TRBJ2-1; 7 bases align to TRBD2. Trimming at V came to 3 bases and at J to 6 bases, leaving 2 bases not matched to a gene. Germline lookup yields CDR1 MGHDK and CDR2 SYGVNS. The CDR3 extends over 13 amino acids. The chain's CDR3 is CASSETSSNEQFF. CDR3 nucleotides: TGTGCCAGCAGTGAGACTAGCAGCAATGAGCAGTTCTTC.

The gene calls are TRBV9 and TRBJ2-1; 15 bases line up with TRBD2. V shed 4 bases and J 15 bases; nucleotides not matched to a gene: 8. This CDR3 contains 14 residues. Germline V gene sequence: CDR1 SGDLS, CDR2 YYNGEE. For the CDR3, the DNA is TGTGCCAGCAGCTCTGGACTAGCGGGGGGGCCTCGGTTCTTC. Amino acids: CASSSGLAGGPRFF.

The gene calls are TRBV12-3 or TRBV12-4 and TRBJ2-7, with no clear D. The CDR3 is made up of 13 amino acids. Between the trimmed V and J ends, which lost 6 bases and 3 bases, there was a span of 12 bases. The CDR3 region is CASSQVGFYEQYF. In DNA form, the CDR3 reads TGTGCCAGCAGCCAGGTGGGCTTCTACGAGCAGTACTTC.

The rearrangement joins TRBV2 to TRBJ1-5, with D hard to call. The CDR3 has 15 amino acids. In germline, CDR1 is SNHLY, CDR2 FYNNEI. Deletions cut 7 bases from V and 5 bases from J, with 18 bases between. This CDR3 reads CASMREALRYQPQHF. In nucleotides, the CDR3 is TGTGCCAGCATGCGGGAGGCCCTCCGATATCAGCCCCAGCATTTT.